Given below is one T cell receptor (beta chain) in context. These data originate in a study of cytomegalovirus exposure and HLA in healthy donors. PCR primers comprised 60 Vbeta and 13 Jbeta primers. TCRdb's copy holds only in-frame clones and misses some; the assay was immunoSEQ multiplex PCR. The repertoire holds more than 60,000 clones, around 80% seen once, with around 18% in the top ten. This CDR3 spans 12 amino acids. CDR1 SGHTA and CDR2 FQGNSA come from the germline V gene. V was cut by 1 base and J by 9 bases, with 7 bases left in between. The chain couples TRBV7-2 to TRBJ2-1; D is possibly TRBD2 (5 bases). The source is a man aged 65 to 85 in good health and CMV-seropositive. The specimen was PBMCs. The CDR3 coding sequence is TGTGCCAGCAGCTTAGACGAGGGTGAGCAGTTCTTC. Translated: CASSLDEGEQFF.